A selection of T cell receptor beta chains follows, all from one sample in a study of T-cell memory formation after mild COVID-19. TCRdb reanalysed the 5' RACE reads using MiXCR and keeps one entry per CDR3 protein. The sample holds fewer than 600,000 distinct CDR3 sequences, approximately 21% seen once. Sequenced input: PBMCs or a T cell subset sorted from them (not recorded which). The source of these receptors is an adult woman who had mild COVID-19 (a few samples of this study predate the infection). Cell type and time point are not known. The CDR3 runs from the conserved cysteine through the conserved F or W. A D gene is named only where the DNA matches it firmly. A clone size is listed for some rows: how often the clone was seen (once, few, many), or a class if it is expanded.

CASSLWSGQGNTGELFF	TGTGCCAGCAGCTTATGGTCGGGACAGGGGAACACCGGGGAGCTGTTTTTT	few	TRBJ2-2	TRBV7-6	TRBD1
CASSRGWRTSYNEQFF	TGCGCCAGCAGCCGAGGATGGCGGACCTCCTACAATGAGCAGTTCTTC	few	TRBJ2-1	TRBV4-3	-
CASSPLAGAFTGELFF	TGTGCCAGCAGTCCCCTAGCGGGGGCTTTCACCGGGGAGCTGTTTTTT	-	TRBJ2-2	TRBV27	TRBD2
CASGQRGRYRQTQYF	TGTGCCAGCGGTCAACGGGGCCGGTATAGGCAGACCCAGTACTTC	-	TRBJ2-5	TRBV11-2	-
CASRKLTGANTEAFF	TGTGCCAGCAGAAAACTGACAGGGGCGAACACTGAAGCTTTCTTT	-	TRBJ1-1	TRBV7-2	TRBD1
CASSPRQGDNNSPLHF	TGTGCCAGCAGCCCCAGACAGGGCGACAATAATTCACCCCTCCACTTT	few	TRBJ1-6	TRBV7-2	TRBD1
CSARDRGIFGNQPQHF	TGCAGTGCGAGGGACAGGGGAATTTTCGGCAATCAGCCCCAGCATTTT	many	TRBJ1-5	TRBV20-1	TRBD1
CASSPGSQDDGYTF	TGTGCCAGCTCACCAGGATCTCAAGACGATGGCTACACCTTC	few	TRBJ1-2	TRBV18	-
CATLAGEGEQYF	TGTGCCACCTTAGCGGGAGAGGGCGAGCAGTACTTC	few	TRBJ2-7	TRBV10-3	TRBD2
CASSPQSDTQYF	TGCGCCAGCAGCCCGCAGTCAGATACGCAGTATTTT	many	TRBJ2-3	TRBV4-1	-
CASSSMPGQTIF	TGTGCCAGCAGTTCGATGCCGGGACAGACCATCTTC	few	TRBJ1-2	TRBV12-3/TRBV12-4	TRBD1
CASSLAGVAGITDTQYF	TGTGCCAGCAGCTTAGCGGGGGTAGCGGGGATCACAGATACGCAGTATTTT	-	TRBJ2-3	TRBV7-6	TRBD2
CASGLELAGDQYF	TGTGCTAGTGGTTTGGAGCTAGCGGGAGACCAGTATTTT	-	TRBJ2-3	TRBV12-5	TRBD2
CASSQDRDRVWDEQFF	TGTGCCAGCAGCCAAGATCGGGACAGAGTTTGGGATGAGCAGTTCTTC	-	TRBJ2-1	TRBV3-1	TRBD1
CASSQGWAGYSYEQYF	TGCGCCAGCAGCCAAGGATGGGCAGGCTACTCCTACGAGCAGTACTTC	-	TRBJ2-7	TRBV4-1	-
CASSFGTSGAYNEQFF	TGTGCCAGCAGTTTCGGCACTAGCGGGGCCTACAATGAGCAGTTCTTC	many	TRBJ2-1	TRBV12-3/TRBV12-4	TRBD2
CASRRDSVYGYTF	TGTGCCAGCAGACGGGACAGTGTCTATGGCTACACCTTC	few	TRBJ1-2	TRBV7-9	TRBD1
CASSISDGHTF	TGTGCCAGTAGTATATCGGATGGCCACACCTTC	-	TRBJ1-2	TRBV19	-
CSARAQGGAGANVLTF	TGCAGTGCTAGAGCCCAGGGGGGGGCTGGGGCCAACGTCCTGACTTTC	-	TRBJ2-6	TRBV20-1	-
CASSEVLAGRTDTQYF	TGTGCCAGCAGTGAAGTTTTAGCGGGCCGCACAGATACGCAGTATTTT	-	TRBJ2-3	TRBV6-1	TRBD2
CASSLGTGTTEAFF	TGCGCCAGCAGCTTGGGGACAGGGACCACTGAAGCTTTCTTT	-	TRBJ1-1	TRBV5-1	TRBD1
CATSREPGLAGVSDTQYF	TGTGCCACCAGCAGGGAACCGGGACTAGCGGGAGTATCAGATACGCAGTATTTT	-	TRBJ2-3	TRBV15	TRBD2
CASSPGTRQETQYF	TGTGCCAGCAGCCCCGGGACCCGACAAGAGACCCAGTACTTC	-	TRBJ2-5	TRBV2	-
CASSSGDGDTQYF	TGCGCCAGCAGCTCCGGGGACGGGGATACGCAGTATTTT	-	TRBJ2-3	TRBV10-2	-
CSVLRQGSYGYTF	TGCAGCGTCCTCCGACAGGGGAGCTATGGCTACACCTTC	-	TRBJ1-2	TRBV29-1	TRBD1